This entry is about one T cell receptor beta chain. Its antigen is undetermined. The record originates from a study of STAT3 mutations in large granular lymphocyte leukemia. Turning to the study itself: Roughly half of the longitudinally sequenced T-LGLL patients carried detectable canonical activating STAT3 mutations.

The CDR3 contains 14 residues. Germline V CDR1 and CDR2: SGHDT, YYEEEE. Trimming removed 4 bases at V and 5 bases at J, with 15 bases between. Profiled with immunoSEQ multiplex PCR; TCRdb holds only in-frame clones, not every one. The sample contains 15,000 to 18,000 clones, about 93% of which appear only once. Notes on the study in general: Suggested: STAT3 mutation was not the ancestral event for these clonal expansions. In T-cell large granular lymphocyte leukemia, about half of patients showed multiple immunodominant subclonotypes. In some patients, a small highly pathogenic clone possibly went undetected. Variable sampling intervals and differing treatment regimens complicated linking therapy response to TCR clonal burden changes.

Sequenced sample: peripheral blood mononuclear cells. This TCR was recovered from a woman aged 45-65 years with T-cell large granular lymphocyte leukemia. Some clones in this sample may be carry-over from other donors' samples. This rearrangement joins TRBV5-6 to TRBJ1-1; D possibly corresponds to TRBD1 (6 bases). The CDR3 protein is CASSPRGGGTEAFF. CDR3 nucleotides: TGTGCCAGCAGCCCCAGAGGGGGGGGGACTGAAGCTTTCTTT.